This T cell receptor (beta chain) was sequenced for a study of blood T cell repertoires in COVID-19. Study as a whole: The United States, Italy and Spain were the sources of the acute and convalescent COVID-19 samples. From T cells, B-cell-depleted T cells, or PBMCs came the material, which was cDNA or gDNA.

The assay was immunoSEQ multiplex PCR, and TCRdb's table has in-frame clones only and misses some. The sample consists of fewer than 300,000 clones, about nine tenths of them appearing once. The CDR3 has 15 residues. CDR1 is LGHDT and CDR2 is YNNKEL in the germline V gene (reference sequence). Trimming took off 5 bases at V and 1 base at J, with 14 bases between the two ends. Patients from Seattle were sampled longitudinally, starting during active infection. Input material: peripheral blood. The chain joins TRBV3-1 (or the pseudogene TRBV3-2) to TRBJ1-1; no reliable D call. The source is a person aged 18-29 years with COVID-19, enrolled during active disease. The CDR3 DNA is TGTGCCAGCAGCTCAACTAGGTTACCGAACACTGAAGCTTTCTTT. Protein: CASSSTRLPNTEAFF.